This TCR beta chain was sequenced in a study of cytomegalovirus exposure and HLA in healthy donors listed by TCRdb under 2017. About the full investigation: An earlier analysis of several hundred of the donors reported 276 Gb of sequence data and around 110 million unique TCR beta sequences obtained from 150 million to 200 million T cells. An early release that covered roughly 600 HLA-typed donors contained approximately 290 gigabases of sequencing data and about 84 million unique TCR sequences. Among the 398 genotyped donors, under 90% belonged to the genetic ancestry cluster associated with self-reported Caucasian donors. The aim of the study was to test whether cataloging public T cell receptors could identify signatures of past pathogen exposure. The study used immunosequencing to profile the T cell repertoires of 600 to 850 subjects and linked those repertoires to cytomegalovirus serostatus. Along with the 666-subject first cohort, a separate validation cohort of over a hundred different subjects was used. The study combined high-throughput TCR immunosequencing, statistical association of individual TCRs with disease status, and machine learning to predict cytomegalovirus infection status. In a later analysis, previously published TCR beta repertoires from about 640 donors were re-analyzed and high-resolution HLA genotyping was added so that TCR occurrence patterns could be studied. The later analysis used no new phenotypic data to find candidate immune exposures, relying instead on TCR beta sequences and their occurrence across donors. In an earlier analysis of 587 of the donors, high-throughput TCR beta sequencing was used to judge whether each TCR beta V gene segment behaved as functional or pseudogenic. Alongside the repertoire data, information on donor age, sex, ethnicity and CMV serostatus was compiled. A later genetic analysis took genome-wide SNP genotypes for about three fifths of the roughly 670 donors and used that subset as a discovery cohort. All discovery cohort repertoires had been generated on a single sequencing platform. Class I and class II HLA loci were covered by the typing at four-digit resolution. Typing coverage differed by locus: A, B, C, DRB1 and DQB1 were typed in roughly 629-630 donors, DQA1 in 522, DPA1 in some 610, and DPB1 in roughly 450. About five DR-DQ haplotypes were handled as single units for association and clustering because linkage in the cohort was strong. Across some 400 genotyped donors of the cohort, an average of about 200,000 unique TCR beta nucleotide sequences per donor were sequenced, and roughly 20% of those sequences were non-productive.

Ends trimmed: V by 2 bases, J by 10 bases; bases unmatched to a gene: 9. CDR1 and CDR2, per the germline V gene, are MDHEN and SYDVKM. Its CDR3 holds 14 amino acids, cysteine through phenylalanine. The only DNA kept is the CDR3, 42 bases in frame from the first base. Library preparation used the immunoSEQ multiplex PCR assay. For the multiplex PCR, a mixture combining 60 forward primers for TCR Vbeta segments and 13 reverse primers for TCR Jbeta segments was used. The CDR3 region of rearranged TCR beta genes was amplified from genomic DNA by a multiplex PCR assay. The Illumina HiSeq System was used to sequence the amplified TCR beta libraries as 87-base-pair reads. The study's own analysis went as follows. A later analysis counted tens of millions of unique TCR beta chains across the 500 to 850 repertoires, and around 9.9 million of these chains were shared by at least two donors. To remove PCR and sequencing errors, raw reads were error-corrected and collapsed into unique sequences using a nearest-neighbor algorithm that merged closely related sequences. CDR3 sequences were aligned to IMGT reference sequences to assign V, D and J gene segments. For a sequence to be retained, a match of at least six nucleotides was required to both a V gene segment and a J gene segment. Rearrangements were classified as productive when the CDR3 lacked stop codons and remained in frame with V and J, and all other rearrangements were classified as non-productive. CDR3 was defined according to IMGT convention as the region running from the second conserved V-encoded cysteine to the conserved J-encoded phenylalanine. In an earlier analysis of around 600 of the donors, sequences lacking an unambiguous match to a single V gene segment were excluded. An earlier analysis of some 500 of the donors classified V segments as functional when productive rearrangements were above 56.7% and as segregating when the standard deviation between donors was above 5%. A statistical classification framework was built to diagnose cytomegalovirus status from the catalog of TCR beta chain sequences. A later analysis assigned V and J genes by comparing TCR nucleotide sequences with IMGT/GENE-DB human TR gene sequences. The TCRdist pipeline was used in a later analysis to assign CDR3 sequences and most-parsimonious VDJ recombination scenarios. In a later analysis, each TCR beta chain was defined by its CDR3 amino acid sequence together with its V-gene family, and reads lacking a unique V-gene family were excluded. As a way to deal with suspected cross-contamination and a sequencing artifact, a later analysis dropped more than 500 nucleotide sequences that were highly shared and had low generation probability. In a later analysis, a clonal expansion index was calculated for each public chain from normalized within-repertoire ranks of inferred template counts. Generation probabilities in a later analysis came from a VDJ recombination model fitted to out-of-frame rearrangements, and those results were checked against IGoR. Hypergeometric tests were used in a later analysis to score TCR-TCR, TCR-HLA and TCR-CMV co-occurrence, with a repertoire-size bias correction applied to the TCR pairs. False discovery rates were estimated in a later analysis by permuting HLA or CMV assignments 20 times. In a later analysis, co-occurring TCRs were grouped using DBSCAN, and TCRdist sequence similarity was added for clustering within HLA-allele-positive subsets. Repertoires with fewer than 30,000 or more than 120,000 public chains were left out of co-occurrence clustering, as were a few repertoires with anomalous nucleotide sharing. Sourced from immuneACCESS, this table was stored by TCRdb with only in-frame sequences that have V and J called. A share of the clones is absent; for the studies checked, an unresolved V gene accounts for under half, and the remainder has no known explanation. V and J calls and clone size follow that table, whereas D and trimming were derived from the DNA. The sample table contains 55,000 to 75,000 clones; only one count was recorded for more than 70% of them. The top ten constitute about 7% of the sample.

The cohort consisted of 666 healthy bone marrow donors. At the time of sampling, every cohort member was nominally healthy, though immune exposures that went unrecorded were likely present. The donor tested CMV seropositive, placing the donor among the roughly 300 seropositive members of the cohort. Each donor provided a peripheral blood sample, and peripheral blood mononuclear cells were used for TCR beta sequencing. Genomic DNA was extracted from the blood cell samples with the Qiagen DNeasy Blood Extraction Kit. Worth noting for this clone: Its cognate antigen has yet to be identified. The sample holds no much larger clone one base away, and base qualities are not on file.

Broad study findings and their caveats: HLA typing was unavailable for some donors at each locus, so association tests used only the typed subset. In a later genetic analysis, fewer N-insertions in productive TCRs were reported among donors in an Asian-associated ancestry cluster than the roughly 700-donor mean. A later analysis associated 16,951 TCR beta sequences with specific HLA alleles at a false discovery rate of 0.05. The classifier was reported to diagnose cytomegalovirus status with high specificity and sensitivity in both the original cohort and the validation cohort. Linkage disequilibrium might explain the correlated functional status among segregating V segments, but an unknown experimental factor could not be ruled out. Some IMGT-functional V segments, including TRBV6-2 and TRBV6-3, could not be distinguished by the 87-base-pair reads and were therefore excluded. Roughly uniform sequencing depth across donors was assumed in presence/absence analyses, although this assumption may not hold. According to a later analysis, TCR association rates differed among HLA loci, with DRB1 alleles showing the most associated TCRs and HLA-C alleles showing the fewest. A cluster of highly shared sequence variants was judged likely to be a technical artifact of the sequencing pipeline. Across donors, most TCR sequences were observed very rarely, whereas some public TCRs were present in many individuals. When HLA alleles, especially DR and DQ, strongly co-occurred, attributing TCR associations to individual alleles was difficult. In an earlier analysis of about 600 of the donors, most TCR beta V segments appeared in productive rearrangements about 87% or about 30% of the time, broadly matching IMGT annotations. The authors suggested that the approach could potentially be generalized to other disease states and immunological phenotypes. A later analysis found that HLA-associated TCR beta chains were more clonally expanded and had lower generation probabilities than equally common non-associated chains. A later genetic analysis associated a missense DCLRE1C variant with V-gene and J-gene trimming of TCR beta chains, and an independent cohort replicated the association. According to a later analysis, most CMV-associated TCR beta chains appeared to be HLA-restricted, and the HLA associations seemed to be driven largely by CMV exposure. Only TCR beta chains were sequenced in this cohort, and the absence of alpha or paired-chain data limited detectable features. A further reported finding was that TCR beta sequences accurately predicted the HLA-A and HLA-B alleles for most subjects in the first cohort. The study gave a list of 150 to 200 TCR beta chains associated with cytomegalovirus. In vitro tests confirmed that a few of the cytomegalovirus-associated TCR beta chains recognize cytomegalovirus antigens. The only immune exposure information available for the cohort was CMV serostatus. Because counts were too low, 15 or so rarely observed V segments, including chromosome 9 orphons, were excluded from the earlier analysis of several hundred of the donors. A later analysis reported that several top co-occurrence clusters appeared linked to parvovirus B19, influenza, CMV and Epstein-Barr virus.

The rearranged chain carries TRBV28 and TRBJ2-5; 8 bases in between match TRBD2. The TCR sequence derives from a man aged 25-45 years in good health and CMV-seropositive. Sequenced input: PBMCs. The CDR3 is CASSLGTRTGLQYF. The base sequence is TGTGCCAGCAGTTTAGGGACTAGAACCGGGCTCCAGTACTTC.